These 25 T cell receptor beta chains came from one sample sequenced in a study of T cell clones after liver transplantation. The repertoire was sequenced with immunoSEQ multiplex PCR; TCRdb's copy has only in-frame clones and lacks some. This sample yields more than 45,000 clones, of which 70% are seen a single time; 2.8% belongs to the top ten. The material sequenced was CD4+ T cells from blood, taken at the approximately 16-month timepoint. The source is a human patient who received a liver transplant. The T cells may partly be graft donor cells.

This chain links TRBV5-6 with TRBJ1-2, with 7 bases matching TRBD1. V shed 4 bases, J shed 8 bases, and the junction held 8 bases outside the gene matches. Per the germline V gene, CDR1 is SGHDT and CDR2 is YYEEEE. The CDR3 covers 13 residues. CDR3 protein: CASSEQGWEGYTF. For the CDR3, the DNA is TGTGCCAGCAGCGAACAGGGGTGGGAGGGCTACACCTTC.

The chain carries TRBV6-1 and TRBJ1-4; 7 positions agree with TRBD1. Trimming at V came to 3 bases and at J to 13 bases, leaving 8 bases not matched to a gene. Germline assignment: CDR1 MNHNS and CDR2 SASEGT. This CDR3 region has 13 residues. The CDR3 DNA follows: TGTGCCAGCAGTGAGACAGGGTCAGATGGACTGTTTTTT. Amino acid sequence: CASSETGSDGLFF.

The CDR3 region has the DNA TGTGCCAGCAGTTACTCGACAGGGGGCGGCTACGAGCAGTACTTC. Protein: CASSYSTGGGYEQYF. This rearrangement joins TRBV6-5 to TRBJ2-7; 10 positions match TRBD1. With V trimmed by 0 bases and J by 3 bases, 2 bases remained unmatched. The germline V gene encodes CDR1 MNHEY and CDR2 SVGAGI. The CDR3 contains 15 residues.

The chain joins TRBV7-2 to TRBJ2-2; 9 bases match TRBD1. Germline trimming cut 1 base from V and 5 bases from J; bases unmatched to any gene: 2. Germline CDR1 is SGHTA and CDR2 is FQGNSA. The CDR3 is 15 amino acids. The CDR3 loop reads CASSLVGTGTGELFF. The CDR3 DNA reads as TGTGCCAGCAGCTTAGTAGGGACAGGGACCGGGGAGCTGTTTTTT.

The CDR3 nucleotides read TGTGCCAGTAGTGGGCGGGCAGGCGACACCGGGGAGCTGTTTTTT. This sequence encodes CASSGRAGDTGELFF. The gene calls are TRBV19 and TRBJ2-2; weak D call: TRBD2 (5 bases). This CDR3 contains 15 residues. Trimming stripped 5 bases from V and 3 bases from J, with 13 bases between. Germline V gene sequence: CDR1 LNHDA, CDR2 SQIVND (reference sequence).

V gene TRBV13 combines with J gene TRBJ2-1; D gene uncertain. Trimming removed 0 bases at V and 4 bases at J, with 7 bases between. The V gene's germline CDR1 is PRHDT and CDR2 FYEKMQ (reference sequence). CDR3 length: 14 amino acids. The CDR3 region is CASSLGGSYNEQFF. The CDR3 DNA sequence: TGTGCCAGCAGCTTAGGCGGCTCATACAATGAGCAGTTCTTC.

The rearrangement links TRBV6-6 to TRBJ2-1, with D tentatively TRBD2 (5 bases). This CDR3 region has 15 residues. CDR1 is MNHNY, CDR2 SVGAGI, per germline (reference sequence). With 0 bases removed from V and 0 bases from J, the gap between germline ends came to 6 bases. CDR3 DNA sequence: TGTGCCAGCAGTTACTCCGGGGTCTCCTACAATGAGCAGTTCTTC. It yields the protein CASSYSGVSYNEQFF.

The CDR3 sequence is CASSSSSGTEQYF. The CDR3 region has the DNA TGTGCCAGCAGCTCTAGCTCAGGGACCGAGCAGTACTTC. The chain employs TRBV7-2 and TRBJ2-7, with D perhaps matching TRBD1 or TRBD2 (5 bases each). This CDR3 contains 13 residues. CDR1 and CDR2 (germline): SGHTA, FQGNSA. V was cut by 4 bases and J by 6 bases, with 13 bases left in between.

The CDR3 nucleotides are TGTGCCAGTAGTATTGGGACGGTGGGTGAGCAGTTCTTC. Its protein product is CASSIGTVGEQFF. The chain has TRBV19 and TRBJ2-1, with D possibly being TRBD1 or TRBD2 (5 bases each). Germline V lookup: CDR1 LNHDA, CDR2 SQIVND (reference sequence). V lost 3 bases to trimming and J lost 9 bases, with 12 bases between them. This CDR3 region has 13 residues. Combining the CDR3 with reference TRBV19 and TRBJ2-1 gives the whole variable domain DGGITQSPKYLFRKEGQNVTLSCEQNLNHDAMYWYRQDPGQGLRLIYYSQIVNDFQKGDIAEGYSVSREKKESFPLTVTSAQKNPTAFYLCASSIGTVGEQFFGPGTRLTVL.

The J gene is TRBJ2-5, the V gene TRBV29-1, with TRBD2 matching 11 bases. The CDR3 is 12 amino acids. V lost 7 bases to trimming and J lost 4 bases; unmatched junction nucleotides: 2. Per the germline V gene, CDR1 is SQVTM and CDR2 is ANQGSEA. The CDR3 here is CSASGGRETQYF. The DNA of the CDR3 is TGCAGCGCTAGCGGGGGGCGAGAGACCCAGTACTTC. The full variable domain, completed using reference TRBV29-1 and TRBJ2-5, is SAVISQKPSRDICQRGTSLTIQCQVDSQVTMMFWYRQQPGQSLTLIATANQGSEATYESGFVIDKFPISRPNLTFSTLTVSNMSPEDSSIYLCSASGGRETQYFGPGTRLLVL.

This clone has a single count. The chain links TRBV28 to TRBJ2-1; 9 nucleotides line up with TRBD1. Germline trimming cut 7 bases from V and 6 bases from J; bases unmatched to any gene: 13. Germline V gene data show CDR1 as MDHEN and CDR2 as SYDVKM. The CDR3 is made up of 16 amino acids. Here the CDR3 reads CASTSSGTGYGNEQFF. The CDR3 DNA reads as TGTGCCAGCACCTCGTCCGGGACAGGGTACGGCAATGAGCAGTTCTTC.

This chain uses TRBV19 with TRBJ2-2; 13 bases fit TRBD2. Germline loops: CDR1 LNHDA, CDR2 SQIVND (reference sequence). Germline trimming cut 2 bases from V and 0 bases from J; bases unmatched to any gene: 6. The CDR3 totals 19 residues. CDR3 region: CASSITSGGAPANTGELFF. The CDR3 DNA follows: TGTGCCAGTAGTATAACTAGCGGGGGGGCCCCCGCGAACACCGGGGAGCTGTTTTTT.

This sequence joins TRBV5-1 and TRBJ2-7; 11 nucleotides match TRBD1. With V trimmed by 4 bases and J by 5 bases, 5 bases remained unmatched. This CDR3 region has 14 residues. Germline lookup yields CDR1 SGHRS and CDR2 YFSETQ. CDR3 region: CASSPGQGADEQYF. CDR3 DNA: TGCGCCAGCAGCCCCGGACAGGGGGCTGACGAGCAGTACTTC.

The CDR3 DNA sequence: TGCGCCAGCACACTAGCGGGGAGCACAGATACGCAGTATTTT. Its protein product is CASTLAGSTDTQYF. V is TRBV5-1 and J is TRBJ2-3; TRBD2 aligns across 10 bases. Germline V gene sequence: CDR1 SGHRS, CDR2 YFSETQ. The V and J ends lost 6 bases and 0 bases, in that order; junction bases with no gene match: 1. This CDR3 spans 14 amino acids.

The V and J genes are TRBV6-5 and TRBJ2-7; 12 bases line up with TRBD2. Trimming removed 7 bases from V and 3 bases from J; junction bases left unmatched: 4. The CDR3 has 14 residues. The V gene's germline CDR1 is MNHEY and CDR2 SVGAGI. The CDR3 here is CASKSTSGGYEQYF. The CDR3 DNA reads as TGTGCCAGCAAATCGACTAGCGGGGGCTACGAGCAGTACTTC.

The genes are TRBV5-1 and TRBJ1-1; D ambiguous. The CDR3 runs to 14 residues. V was shortened by 0 bases and J by 1 base, with 7 bases between the two germline ends. In germline, CDR1 is SGHRS, CDR2 YFSETQ. CDR3 sequence: CASSLGSSNTEAFF. The CDR3 DNA sequence: TGCGCCAGCAGCTTGGGGAGCTCGAACACTGAAGCTTTCTTT. The variable domain in full, with the rest retrieved from reference TRBV5-1 and TRBJ1-1, is KAGVTQTPRYLIKTRGQQVTLSCSPISGHRSVSWYQQTPGQGLQFLFEYFSETQRNKGNFPGRFSGRQFSNSRSEMNVSTLELGDSALYLCASSLGSSNTEAFFGQGTRLTVV.

The V call is TRBV11-3, the J call TRBJ2-3; D not certain. Trimming pared 2 bases from V and 2 bases from J, leaving 8 bases between. The length of the CDR3 is 14 residues. The germline gives CDR1 SGHNT, CDR2 YENEEA. CDR3: CASSLSRITDTQYF. CDR3 sequence (DNA): TGTGCCAGCAGCTTATCGCGGATCACAGATACGCAGTATTTT.

This chain connects TRBV28 to TRBJ2-3; TRBD2 agrees at 8 bases. The germline V gene has CDR1 MDHEN and CDR2 SYDVKM. The trim removed 7 bases at V and 4 bases at J, leaving 7 bases unmatched. The CDR3 loop spans 14 amino acids. This CDR3 reads CASTTAGGSDTQYF. Written as DNA, the CDR3 is TGTGCCAGCACAACCGCGGGGGGCTCAGATACGCAGTATTTT.

This clone was seen only a few times. J is TRBJ2-7 and V is TRBV21-1; TRBD2, the table's D call, lacks a check against the DNA. TRBV21-1 is termed a pseudogene. The CDR3 length is 18 residues. The DNA of the CDR3 is TGTGCCAGCAACGCCACTGCCGGGACTAGGGGACTTTCCTACGAGCAGTACGTC. Protein: CASNATAGTRGLSYEQYV.

The CDR3 spells CASSRQGAEETQYF. Written as DNA, the CDR3 is TGTGCCAGCAGTCGACAGGGGGCAGAAGAGACCCAGTACTTC. The V call is TRBV6-6, the J call TRBJ2-5; 10 bases line up with TRBD1. The germline CDR1 and CDR2 sequences are MNHNY and SVGAGI (reference sequence). The CDR3 has 14 residues. V gave up 5 bases and J gave up 3 bases; unmatched junction bases: 3.

The V call is TRBV11-2, the J call TRBJ2-1; tentative D call: TRBD2 (6 bases). The CDR3 is made up of 15 amino acids. V lost 5 bases to trimming and J lost 6 bases, with 17 bases between them. Germline V gene sequence: CDR1 SGHAT, CDR2 FQNNGV. The CDR3 coding sequence is TGTGCCAGCAGCCCGGGGAGGTACCCTAGCAATGAGCAGTTCTTC. It codes for CASSPGRYPSNEQFF.

The rearrangement joins TRBV5-1 to TRBJ1-4; the match to TRBD1 covers 11 bases. There are 16 residues in the CDR3. The germline V gene encodes CDR1 SGHRS and CDR2 YFSETQ. Losses at the gene ends were 0 bases for V and 5 bases for J; bases not matched to a gene: 3. The CDR3: CASSLAGTGGNEKLFF. The CDR3 DNA reads TGCGCCAGCAGCTTGGCTGGGACAGGGGGGAATGAAAAACTGTTTTTT.

CDR3 protein: CASSEAPGGRAPDTQYF. For the CDR3, the DNA is TGTGCCAGCAGTGAAGCGCCAGGCGGGAGGGCCCCAGATACGCAGTATTTT. V usage is TRBV6-1 and J usage is TRBJ2-3, with 9 positions matching TRBD2. CDR1 is MNHNS, CDR2 SASEGT, per germline. The CDR3 loop spans 17 amino acids. V was clipped by 0 bases and J by 4 bases; unmatched bases: 8.

The chain is built from TRBV5-1 and TRBJ1-1, with D uncertain. The CDR3 sequence is 14 residues long. V lost 4 bases and J 1 base, leaving 11 bases between the germline ends. Germline values: CDR1 SGHRS, CDR2 YFSETQ. The CDR3 loop is CASSPSSANTEAFF. The CDR3, as DNA: TGCGCCAGCAGCCCCTCCTCGGCGAACACTGAAGCTTTCTTT. The whole variable domain, remainder taken from reference TRBV5-1 and TRBJ1-1, is KAGVTQTPRYLIKTRGQQVTLSCSPISGHRSVSWYQQTPGQGLQFLFEYFSETQRNKGNFPGRFSGRQFSNSRSEMNVSTLELGDSALYLCASSPSSANTEAFFGQGTRLTVV.

This clone was counted only a few times. This sequence joins TRBV7-8 and TRBJ1-1, with D unresolved. Germline V CDR1 and CDR2: SGHVS, FQNEAQ. Between the trimmed V and J ends, which lost 4 bases and 2 bases, there was a span of 8 bases. CDR3 length: 13 amino acids. In DNA form, the CDR3 reads TGTGCCAGCAGCTATCACAGAAACACTGAAGCTTTCTTT. It specifies CASSYHRNTEAFF.